This TCR beta chain is from a study of radiation and T cells in renal cell carcinoma. Study-wide points: No pretreatment tumor biopsies were available for baseline clonotypes. From baseline, blood top tumor clonotypes peaked at 2 weeks post-radiation.

About this clone: Its antigen is not known.

Profiling relied on immunoSEQ multiplex PCR, and the TCRdb table lists in-frame clones only, not all of them. The sample includes 150,000 or so clones, 88% of them seen just once. Germline CDR1 SGDLS, CDR2 YYNGEE. There are 17 residues in the CDR3. V shed 2 bases, J shed 5 bases, and the junction held 8 bases outside the gene matches. The time point here: blood 4 weeks post-SBRT, at nephrectomy. The sample's treatment: 15 Gy SBRT to primary tumor, nephrectomy 4 weeks later. Nephrectomy followed 15 Gy stereotactic body radiation by 4 weeks. Blood was sampled at baseline, 2 weeks and 4 weeks after SBRT. The gene calls are TRBV9 and TRBJ2-2, with 11 bases identical to TRBD2. This receptor was obtained from a woman between 45 and 60 years old with renal cell carcinoma. Sample: blood, taken from a patient whose treatment included radiotherapy and nephrectomy. The CDR3 DNA follows: TGTGCCAGCAGCGTTTCCCTAGCGGGGGGCTGGACCGGGGAGCTGTTTTTT. This sequence encodes CASSVSLAGGWTGELFF.